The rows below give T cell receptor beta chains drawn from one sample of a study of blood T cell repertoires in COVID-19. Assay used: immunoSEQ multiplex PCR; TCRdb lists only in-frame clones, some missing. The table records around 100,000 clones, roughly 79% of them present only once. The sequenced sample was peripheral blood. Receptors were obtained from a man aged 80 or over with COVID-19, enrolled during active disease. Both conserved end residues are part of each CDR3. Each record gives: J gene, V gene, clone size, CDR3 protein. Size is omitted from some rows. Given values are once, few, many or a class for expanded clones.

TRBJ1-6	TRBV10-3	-	CAISENRQGYNSPLHF
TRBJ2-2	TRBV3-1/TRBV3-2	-	CASSQKGAGGAGELFF
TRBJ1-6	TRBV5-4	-	CASSSTGDPSSYNSPLHF
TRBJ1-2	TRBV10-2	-	CASSESIGLYGYTF
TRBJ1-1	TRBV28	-	CASRPGENTEAFF
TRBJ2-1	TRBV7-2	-	CASSLGRNNEQFF
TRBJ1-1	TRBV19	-	CASSIAGASRWNSEAFF
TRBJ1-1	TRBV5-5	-	CASSSGQEAFF
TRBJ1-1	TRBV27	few	CASSRRTGAGNTEAFF
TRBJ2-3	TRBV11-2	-	CASSTQDSGRASTDTQYF
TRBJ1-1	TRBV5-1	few	CASSSSTGSNTEAFF
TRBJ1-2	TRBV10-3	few	CAITSDRGYGYTF
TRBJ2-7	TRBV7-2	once	CASSPQDRGRWYEQYF
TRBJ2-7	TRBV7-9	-	CASSLGLAAYEQYF
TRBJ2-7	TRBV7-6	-	CASSLGAGRYEQYF
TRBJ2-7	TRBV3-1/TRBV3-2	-	CASSQDIIQQYF
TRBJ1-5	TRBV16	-	CASSQSETGRPSTQHF
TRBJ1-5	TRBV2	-	CASRQGAKNQPQHF
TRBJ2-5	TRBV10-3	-	CATVKGQSQETQYF
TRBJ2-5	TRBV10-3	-	CAISGGRVQETQYF
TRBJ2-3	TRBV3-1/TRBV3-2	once	CASSQDRSSGGPTDTQYF
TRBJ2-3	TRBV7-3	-	CASSLGAGQGTDTQYF
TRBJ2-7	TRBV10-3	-	CAISPTGESTYEQYF
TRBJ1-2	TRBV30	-	CAWRENRAPYGYTF
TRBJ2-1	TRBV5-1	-	CASSPRLAGLSYNEQFF
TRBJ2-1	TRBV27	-	CASSLLRTTMNEQFF
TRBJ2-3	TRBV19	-	CASSFAPFGTSGTRTDTQYF
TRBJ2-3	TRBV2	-	CASEGGGTDTQYF
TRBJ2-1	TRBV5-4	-	CASSLGTSLVNEQFF
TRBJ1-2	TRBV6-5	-	CASSSAGGSNYGYTF
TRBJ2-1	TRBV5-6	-	CASSLDRGLGEQFF